This T cell receptor (beta chain) was identified in a study of blood T cell repertoires in COVID-19. Germline CDR1 GTSNPN, CDR2 SVGIG (reference sequence). CDR3 length: 14 residues. Trimming took 3 bases from V and 7 from J; bases not matched to a gene: 6. Clones were read by immunoSEQ multiplex PCR, and TCRdb kept only the in-frame ones, dropping some. The sample yields about 400,000 clones, about 90% seen once. Sequencing used PBMCs or T cells enriched from blood (not recorded which). This TCR was sampled from a woman between 25 and 40 years old who had recovered from COVID-19. The chain is built from TRBV30 and TRBJ1-6; the match to TRBD1 covers 7 bases. The CDR3 here is CAWSDRVENSPLHF. The CDR3 bases are TGTGCCTGGAGCGACAGGGTGGAGAATTCACCCCTCCACTTT. The whole variable domain, remainder taken from reference TRBV30 and TRBJ1-6, is SQTIHQWPATLVQPVGSPLSLECTVEGTSNPNLYWYRQAAGRGLQLLFYSVGIGQISSEVPQNLSASRPQDRQFILSSKKLLLSDSGFYLCAWSDRVENSPLHFGNGTRLTVT.